This T cell receptor (beta chain) stems from a study of Ad26.COV2.S vaccination and SARS-CoV-2 variants (dated by TCRdb to the early 2020s). Broadly, across the study: Vaccine-arm donors came from COV1001, a multicentre, randomized, double-blind, placebo-controlled phase I-IIa trial of Ad26.COV2.S in healthy adults. Ad26.COV2.S was administered intramuscularly at 5 x 10^10 or 1 x 10^11 viral particles, either as a single shot or as two shots given 56 days apart. The specificity and breadth of SARS-CoV-2-reactive T cell receptors after Ad26.COV2.S vaccination were assessed by TCRbeta repertoire sequencing. The TCR-sequenced set comprised around 30 samples: some 20 Ad26.COV2.S vaccine recipients, 5 placebo recipients and 8 SARS-CoV-2 convalescent individuals. Participants in the trial were split at random into five groups of five each, receiving low-dose or high-dose Ad26.COV2.S once or twice, or else placebo on both occasions. Throughout the experiments and outcome assessment, investigators stayed blinded to trial group allocation. The paper's findings and limits, for the study overall: Comparing responses between vaccine doses or regimens was not something the study was powered to do. The authors noted that the TCR breadth and depth analyses may have underestimated total T cell responses. Non-spike TCR breadth was comparable between vaccine and placebo recipients, consistent with the vaccine containing only spike. Higher spike-specific TCR breadth was observed in Ad26.COV2.S recipients than in placebo recipients (P = 0.0014). After vaccination, spike-specific CD8+ and CD4+ T cell responses were reported to show substantial breadth.

As to this clone: It has no known antigen specificity. No clone much larger than this one lies a single base away; base qualities are absent.

Sample treatment or condition, as interpreted from the label and publication: over 15 received Ad26.COV2.S at low or high dose, single or two shots; about 5 received placebo; per-sample allocation not given. Repertoires of vaccine and placebo recipients were sequenced from samples taken on day 63 after the first injection. Cohort 1b enrolled 25 adults aged 18-55 years at a single site in Boston, USA, between 29 July and 7 August 2020. As a vaccine, Ad26.COV2.S was a replication-incompetent adenovirus type 26 vector that expressed a prefusion-stabilized SARS-CoV-2 spike protein derived from the original Wuhan strain. The immunoSEQ Assay was the method used to sequence TCRbeta CDR3 regions. After extraction, genomic DNA underwent amplification by bias-controlled multiplex PCR, followed by high-throughput sequencing. The source study handled its data this way. Collapsing and filtering of sequences were performed to quantify the absolute abundance of each unique TCRbeta CDR3 region. Usable DNA was measured by amplifying reference genes present in all nucleated cells, and TCRbeta template counts were normalized to that usable DNA to estimate T cell fraction. Repertoire TCRs were annotated as SARS-CoV-2-specific by exact matching of V gene, CDR3 amino acid sequence and J gene to a known reactive TCR set. The reference SARS-CoV-2 TCR set was derived from MIRA and filtered for enrichment in COVID-19-positive ImmuneCODE repertoires, a step that removed public or cross-reactive TCRs. Using the MIRA antigens, annotated TCRs were further analysed by specific ORF or by position within an ORF. Breadth was defined as the number of annotated unique rearrangements divided by the total number of unique productive rearrangements, and depth was defined as the summed frequency of the annotated unique rearrangements. TCR breadth was compared between groups using two-sided Wilcoxon rank-sum tests. TCRdb provides this immuneACCESS table in a form limited to in-frame rearrangements. Some clones are lacking; in checked studies, under half of them reflect an unresolved V gene, and why the rest are absent is not known. V, J and clone size are taken as reported in that table, and D and trimming were inferred from the DNA itself. The sample table lists approximately 300,000 clones, approximately 86% of them with a count of one. The ten biggest clones cover 2% to 2.5% of the sample.

At the junction V is shortened by 0 bases and J by 5 bases, with 13 bases in between. From the germline V gene (reference sequence), CDR1 is LGHDT and CDR2 is YNNKEL. The CDR3 holds 15 amino acids from the cysteine to the phenylalanine. Of all the DNA, just the CDR3 is kept, 45 bases in frame from base 1. The material sequenced was peripheral blood, taken in a trial of Ad26.COV2.S vaccine versus placebo. The sequence was collected from a person aged 18-60 years who received the Ad26.COV2.S COVID-19 vaccine or a placebo. The chain is made from TRBV3-1 (or the pseudogene TRBV3-2) and TRBJ1-2, and perhaps TRBD1 as D gene, on 5 matching bases. The CDR3: CASSQDRQTTYGYTF. At the DNA level, the sequence is TGTGCCAGCAGCCAAGATCGACAGACGACTTATGGCTACACCTTC.